These 4 T cell receptor beta chains came from one sample sequenced in a study of control samples from healthy donors and cancer patients (dated by TCRdb to 2019 to 2021). Library generation was performed with the immunoSEQ multiplex PCR assay. Imported from immuneACCESS, the table was reduced by TCRdb to in-frame sequences with V and J called. These copies leave out some clones; in studies compared against another copy, an unresolved V gene accounts for under half, and the cause of the remainder is not known. A total of 200,000 to 250,000 clones appear in this sample, roughly 94% of them only once. Together, the top ten hold about 1.6% of the sample. Sequencing was carried out using blood. These receptors were collected from a man aged 45-65 years in good health.

V usage is TRBV5-1 and J usage is TRBJ2-5, with 7 positions matching TRBD1. J lost 4 bases, V lost 4 bases, and 16 bases had no gene match. This CDR3 region has 17 residues. Per the germline V gene, CDR1 is SGHRS and CDR2 is YFSETQ. CDR3 amino acids: CASSPPPQGRGLETQYF. The CDR3 DNA reads TGCGCCAGCAGCCCTCCACCCCAGGGCAGGGGGTTAGAGACCCAGTACTTC.

The chain is built from TRBV4-1 and TRBJ1-3; 7 bases line up with TRBD1. Germline values: CDR1 MGHRA, CDR2 YSYEKL. The ends lost 1 base at V and 3 bases at J; junction bases unmatched: 6. The CDR3 runs 16 residues. CDR3 loop: CASSQGRGNLGNTIYF. CDR3 DNA: TGCGCCAGCAGCCAAGGCAGGGGGAATCTTGGAAACACCATATATTTT.

The chain joins TRBV5-6 to TRBJ1-2; 9 bases line up with TRBD1. The CDR3 runs to 16 residues. Trimming at V came to 2 bases and at J to 6 bases, leaving 11 bases not matched to a gene. Per the germline V gene, CDR1 is SGHDT and CDR2 is YYEEEE. CDR3 in DNA: TGTGCCAGCAGCTTCGGACAGGGGCGTGACGTAAATGGCTACACCTTC. It is translated as CASSFGQGRDVNGYTF.

A remark on this clone: Other nucleotide sequences in the sample specify the same CDR3. In DNA, the CDR3 is TGCGCCAGCAGCCCCGGGACAGGGTCGAATTCACCCCTCCACTTT. Its protein is CASSPGTGSNSPLHF. The chain has TRBV5-1 and TRBJ1-6; TRBD1 agrees at 9 bases. Germline lookup yields CDR1 SGHRS and CDR2 YFSETQ. The CDR3 spans 15 residues. After removal of 4 bases from V and 7 bases from J, the junction contained 6 bases not matched to a gene.